A single sample is the source of the 5 T cell receptor beta chains below, sequenced in a study of blood T cell repertoires in COVID-19. Some clones are missing from TCRdb's copy, which holds only in-frame ones; the method was immunoSEQ multiplex PCR. The data hold approximately 350,000 clones, with 87% observed a single time. Specimen: peripheral blood. All receptors derive from a woman aged 50 to 60 with COVID-19, enrolled during active disease.

The chain combines TRBV21-1 with TRBJ2-1; the D call of TRBD2 is as the table states it, not checked on the DNA. TRBV21-1 is flagged as a pseudogene. The CDR3 sequence is 15 residues long. Written as DNA, the CDR3 is TGTGCCAGCAGCAAAGGAGGTAGGAAAACGAGGGAGCAGTTCTTC. It encodes CASSKGGRKTREQFF.

The sample holds a few counts of this clone. This chain connects TRBV7-9 to TRBJ2-7; D might be TRBD2 (5 bases). The V and J ends lost 5 bases and 2 bases respectively, with 19 bases between them. The CDR3 sequence is 16 residues long. Germline V gives CDR1 SEHNR, CDR2 FQNEAQ (reference sequence). DNA for the CDR3: TGTGCCAGCAGCCCCCCGGTGTCCGGGATCACCTACGAGCAGTACTTC. Translation gives CASSPPVSGITYEQYF.

The chain joins TRBV12-3 or TRBV12-4 to TRBJ1-1; 8 nucleotides agree with TRBD1. CDR3 length: 13 residues. Losses at the gene ends were 6 bases for V and 2 bases for J; bases not matched to a gene: 2. Here the CDR3 DNA reads TGTGCCAGCAGAGACAGGGGTAACACTGAAGCTTTCTTT. Translated, it gives CASRDRGNTEAFF.

J is TRBJ1-6 and V is TRBV30, with D possibly being TRBD1 (5 bases). The V end was cut by 1 base, the J end by 14 bases, with 15 bases between. The CDR3 covers 13 residues. The germline CDR1 and CDR2 sequences are GTSNPN and SVGIG (reference sequence). CDR3 nucleotides: TGTGCCTGGAGTGAGCAGGGCGGGGGGGCCCTCCACTTT. Translated, it gives CAWSEQGGGALHF.

The chain couples TRBV28 to TRBJ1-2; D gene uncertain. The CDR3 runs to 15 residues. Trimming took off 3 bases at V and 1 base at J, with 12 bases between the two ends. Germline CDR1 MDHEN, CDR2 SYDVKM. CDR3 sequence: CASSFFPGLNYGYTF. The CDR3 DNA reads TGTGCCAGCAGTTTTTTTCCAGGACTTAACTATGGCTACACCTTC.